This T cell receptor (beta chain) originates from a study of control samples from healthy donors and cancer patients. The data were produced by immunoSEQ multiplex PCR, yet TCRdb's version contains in-frame clones alone and is incomplete. The repertoire holds approximately 87,000 clones, with about nine tenths as singletons. Germline V lookup: CDR1 MGHRA, CDR2 YSYEKL. Trimming shortened V by 1 base and J by 9 bases, and 9 bases separated the two germline ends. The CDR3 is 12 amino acids. The source is a man aged 50-59 years in good health. Sequenced sample: blood. The V and J genes are TRBV4-1 and TRBJ1-2; D is undetermined. The CDR3 DNA follows: TGCGCCAGCAGCCAAGGACCACTCAGCTACACCTTC. It is translated as CASSQGPLSYTF.